These 6 T cell receptor beta chains originate from one sample sequenced in a study of cytomegalovirus exposure and HLA in healthy donors. PCR amplification relied on 60 Vbeta primers (plus 13 Jbeta primers). Some clones are missing from TCRdb's copy, which holds only in-frame ones; the method was immunoSEQ multiplex PCR. The sample has over 150,000 clones; around 72% are singletons. Material: PBMCs. Every receptor here comes from a man in his fifties in good health and CMV-seronegative.

The chain joins TRBV23-1 to TRBJ1-2; D may be TRBD1 (5 bases). TRBV23-1 is labeled an ORF, and its function is uncertain. V shed 0 bases and J shed 5 bases, with 10 bases lying between them. The CDR3 consists of 14 residues. The CDR3 DNA follows: TGCGCCAGCAGTCAATCGGGGGGGGGTTATGGCTACACCTTC. It specifies CASSQSGGGYGYTF.

This chain connects TRBV9 to TRBJ2-2, with 10 bases that match TRBD1. The V gene end was trimmed by 6 bases and the J gene end by 6 bases; junction bases not matched to a gene: 8. Germline CDR1 and CDR2: SGDLS and YYNGEE. This CDR3 comprises 15 residues. CDR3 loop: CASTTYGTGAGELFF. CDR3 coding DNA: TGTGCCAGCACCACATACGGGACAGGGGCCGGGGAGCTGTTTTTT.

Details on this clone: Other DNA sequences from this sample encode an identical CDR3 as well. V usage is TRBV5-1 and J usage is TRBJ2-1; 8 nucleotides align to TRBD1. Germline V gene data show CDR1 as SGHRS and CDR2 as YFSETQ. J gave up 0 bases and V 3 bases, and 2 bases lay outside the gene matches. The CDR3 runs to 15 residues. The CDR3 sequence is CASSSGQGSYNEQFF. The CDR3 DNA is TGCGCCAGCAGCTCCGGACAGGGCTCCTACAATGAGCAGTTCTTC. Full variable domain (outside the CDR3, taken from reference TRBV5-1 and TRBJ2-1): KAGVTQTPRYLIKTRGQQVTLSCSPISGHRSVSWYQQTPGQGLQFLFEYFSETQRNKGNFPGRFSGRQFSNSRSEMNVSTLELGDSALYLCASSSGQGSYNEQFFGPGTRLTVL.

V gene TRBV6-1 combines with J gene TRBJ1-2; 8 bases map to TRBD1. Germline trimming cut 0 bases from V and 0 bases from J; bases unmatched to any gene: 0. Germline V CDR1 and CDR2: MNHNS, SASEGT. The length of the CDR3 is 15 residues. DNA for the CDR3: TGTGCCAGCAGTGAAGCGGACAGGGCTAACTATGGCTACACCTTC. Amino acids: CASSEADRANYGYTF.

The chain uses TRBV5-1 and TRBJ1-1, with D tentatively TRBD1 (6 bases). CDR1 and CDR2 (germline): SGHRS, YFSETQ. This CDR3 spans 13 amino acids. The V and J ends lost 0 bases and 12 bases respectively, with 15 bases between them. CDR3: CASSLEQGVLTFF. The CDR3 DNA reads TGCGCCAGCAGCTTGGAACAGGGAGTTTTAACTTTCTTT.

This clone has a single count. This chain joins TRBV12-5 and TRBJ2-7; 7 nucleotides align to TRBD1. This CDR3 has 14 amino acids. Germline V gives CDR1 LGHNT, CDR2 FRNRAP. V was clipped by 6 bases and J by 6 bases; unmatched bases: 11. The CDR3 nucleotides are TGTGCTAGTGGGCTCTCAGGGGGTCTAGGCGAGCAGTACTTC. Its translation: CASGLSGGLGEQYF. The full variable domain, in which reference TRBV12-5 and TRBJ2-7 provide the parts outside the CDR3, is DARVTQTPRHKVTEMGQEVTMRCQPILGHNTVFWYRQTMMQGLELLAYFRNRAPLDDSGMPKDRFSAEMPDATLATLKIQPSEPRDSAVYFCASGLSGGLGEQYFGPGTRLTVT.